The clone carrying this T cell receptor beta chain was seen only a few times. Its target is unknown. The data belong to a study of T cell repertoires in cytomegalovirus infection. Study details: Through public TCR beta signatures, both CMV infection and matching HLA type were indicated. Notes on the study in general: Dominating the ex vivo response were HLA-C-restricted CMV-specific TCR beta clonotypes. The study identified carriers of CMV plus the relevant HLA from cumulative public TCR beta family frequency.

TCRdb reprocessed the reads via MiXCR and lists one record per CDR3 protein. This table holds around 190,000 distinct CDR3 sequences, approximately 15% found once. The clonotype originates from a human donor in good health (CMV status not recorded). Some clones in this sample may be carry-over from other donors' samples. The sample consisted of PBMCs.

The CDR3, as DNA: TGTGCCAGCAGTTCGGACAGGGGGAACACTGAAGCTTTCTTT. Encoded protein: CASSSDRGNTEAFF. The chain has TRBV28 and TRBJ1-1; 9 positions agree with TRBD1. The V segment lost 4 bases and the J segment 1 base; nucleotides outside the gene matches: 1. The CDR3 has 14 residues. CDR1 MDHEN and CDR2 SYDVKM come from the germline V gene.